Below, 21 T cell receptor beta chains from the same sample are listed, as sequenced in a study of metastatic and nonmetastatic thyroid tumors. TCRdb re-processed the PCR reads through MiXCR. The table has 24,000 or so clones, 20% to 25% seen once; the top ten hold more than 9%. All patients reached thyroid surgery having received no treatment beforehand. The sequenced material came from tumor tissue. The receptors here all came from a female donor with papillary thyroid cancer or a benign thyroid nodule (not recorded which). Some clones in this sample may be carry-over from other donors' samples.

This clone was seen repeatedly, ten times or more. The rearrangement joins TRBV20-1 to TRBJ2-3; D might be TRBD1 or TRBD2, each matching 5 bases. This CDR3 spans 11 amino acids. CDR1 DFQATT and CDR2 SNEGSKA come from the germline V gene (reference sequence). Trimming pared 4 bases from V and 9 bases from J, leaving 11 bases between. The CDR3 is CSAKLGDTQYF. CDR3 DNA: TGCAGTGCTAAGTTGGGGGACACGCAGTATTTT.

This clone has just a few counts. The V and J genes are TRBV11-3 and TRBJ2-1; 7 positions agree with TRBD2. V was clipped by 0 bases and J by 8 bases; unmatched bases: 7. Germline values: CDR1 SGHNT, CDR2 YENEEA. CDR3 length equals 15 residues. The CDR3 sequence is CASSLELAAQHEQFF. The CDR3 region has the DNA TGTGCCAGCAGCTTAGAGCTAGCGGCACAACATGAGCAGTTCTTC. The complete variable domain, with remaining parts taken from reference TRBV11-3 and TRBJ2-1, reads EAGVVQSPRYKIIEKKQPVAFWCNPISGHNTLYWYLQNLGQGPELLIRYENEEAVDDSQLPKDRFSAERLKGVDSTLKIQPAELGDSAVYLCASSLELAAQHEQFFGPGTRLTVL.

By sample fraction, this clone is medium-sized. V is TRBV27 and J is TRBJ1-2, with TRBD1 matching 11 bases. Germline CDR1 and CDR2: MNHEY and SMNVEV (reference sequence). The J segment lost 0 bases and the V segment lost 3 bases, leaving 6 bases of the junction unmatched. The CDR3 consists of 17 residues. CDR3 bases: TGTGCCAGCAGTTTTTTTGGGACAGGGGGGTCTAACTATGGCTACACCTTC. This encodes CASSFFGTGGSNYGYTF.

This clone came up many times. The chain couples TRBV30 to TRBJ2-1; TRBD1 might be the D (5 bases). The CDR3 totals 12 residues. Between the trimmed V and J ends, which lost 2 bases and 6 bases, there was a span of 8 bases. Germline lookup yields CDR1 GTSNPN and CDR2 SVGIG (reference sequence). The CDR3 reads CAWSKGSNEQFF. The CDR3 nucleotides are TGTGCCTGGAGTAAGGGGTCCAATGAGCAGTTCTTC.

There are a few counts of this clone. The chain recombines TRBV20-1 with TRBJ1-2, with 7 bases fitting TRBD1. J lost 6 bases, V lost 4 bases, and 8 bases had no gene match. Germline CDR1 reads DFQATT; CDR2 reads SNEGSKA (reference sequence). The CDR3 is 13 residues long. This CDR3 is CSAIRQGTNGYTF. The CDR3 region has the DNA TGCAGTGCTATCAGACAGGGTACTAATGGCTACACCTTC.

The sample holds a few counts of this clone. This rearrangement joins TRBV12-3 or TRBV12-4 to TRBJ1-5; D uncertain. The CDR3 length is 15 residues. The V gene lost 3 bases and the J gene lost 2 bases, with 11 bases spanning the gap. The CDR3 is CASSLWGEGNQPQHF. As DNA, the CDR3 is TGTGCCAGCAGTTTGTGGGGAGAGGGCAATCAGCCCCAGCATTTT.

This sequence joins TRBV3-1 and TRBJ2-7; 9 positions match TRBD2. Trimming took 5 bases from V and 4 from J; bases not matched to a gene: 0. CDR1 and CDR2 (germline): LGHDT, YNNKEL (reference sequence). The CDR3 extends over 12 amino acids. CDR3 loop: CASSAGGYEQYF. The CDR3 nucleotides read TGTGCCAGCAGCGCGGGAGGGTACGAGCAGTACTTC.

This clone was seen more than once but under ten times. The chain carries TRBV12-3 or TRBV12-4 and TRBJ2-7, with TRBD2 matching over 8 bases. This CDR3 has 19 amino acids. With V trimmed by 2 bases and J by 0 bases, 15 bases remained unmatched. CDR3 in DNA: TGTGCCAGCAGTTTAAAGGGATTAGCGGGACTTTCGGGCTCCTACGAGCAGTACTTC. Translation: CASSLKGLAGLSGSYEQYF.

This clone has just a few counts. The chain employs TRBV15 and TRBJ2-6; D remains ambiguous. The germline CDR1 and CDR2 sequences are LNHNV and YYDKDF (reference sequence). The CDR3 has 15 amino acids. Trimming stripped 0 bases from V and 0 bases from J, with 3 bases between. This CDR3 reads CATSRENSGANVLTF. CDR3 nucleotide sequence: TGTGCCACCAGCAGAGAGAACTCTGGGGCCAACGTCCTGACTTTC.

The J gene is TRBJ2-7, the V gene TRBV6-1; D not certain. The germline V gene encodes CDR1 MNHNS and CDR2 SASEGT. The CDR3 length is 13 residues. V was pared by 10 bases and J by 2 bases, with 15 bases between. The CDR3 region is CAINEHFTYEQYF. CDR3 coding DNA: TGTGCCATCAACGAGCATTTTACCTACGAGCAGTACTTC.

This clone was observed at least ten times. This chain uses TRBV7-9 with TRBJ2-1; 9 bases line up with TRBD2. The length of the CDR3 is 15 residues. The V gene's germline CDR1 is SEHNR and CDR2 FQNEAQ (reference sequence). J lost 6 bases, V lost 4 bases, and 7 bases had no gene match. CDR3 amino acids: CASSSLTSGTNEQFF. The CDR3 DNA sequence: TGTGCCAGCAGCTCCCTGACTAGCGGCACCAATGAGCAGTTCTTC.

In regard to this clone: A much larger clone lies a single base off, so this may be a read error. Other DNA sequences in the sample encode the same CDR3. The chain recombines TRBV9 with TRBJ2-3, with D tentatively TRBD2 (6 bases). V lost 1 base and J lost 6, with 18 bases in between. Germline CDR1 reads SGDLS; CDR2 reads YYNGEE. This CDR3 comprises 16 residues. The DNA of the CDR3 is TGTGCCAGCAGCGTATTTCTAGCTGGAGGGACGGATACGCAGTATTTT. This sequence encodes CASSVFLAGGTDTQYF.

This clone was seen more than once but under ten times. The chain carries TRBV6-6 and TRBJ2-7, with TRBD2 as a possible D gene (5 bases). The CDR3 is 13 amino acids. Germline V CDR1 and CDR2: MNHNY, SVGAGI (reference sequence). The V and J ends lost 2 bases and 4 bases respectively, with 9 bases between them. The CDR3 is CASSYERGYEQYF. CDR3 in DNA: TGTGCCAGCAGTTACGAGAGAGGGTACGAGCAGTACTTC.

This clone has more than one count but fewer than ten. A much more abundant neighbour one base away suggests this may be a read error. The genes are TRBV5-4 and TRBJ1-1; D gene uncertain. Germline loops: CDR1 SGHNT, CDR2 YYREEE (reference sequence). The V end lost 0 bases, the J end lost 8 bases, and 17 bases lay between the germline ends. This CDR3 has 15 amino acids. The CDR3 loop reads CASSLAFGPEKEAFF. In DNA, the CDR3 is TGTGCCAGCAGCTTGGCCTTTGGGCCGGAAAAAGAAGCTTTCTTT.

Comment on this clone: Germline and junction disagree at one end, which may indicate a read error. The chain is built from TRBV20-1 and TRBJ2-2, with 13 nucleotides matching TRBD2. Germline V gives CDR1 DFQATT, CDR2 SNEGSKA (reference sequence). The CDR3 totals 14 residues. CDR3 DNA sequence: TGCAGTGCCGGGACTAGCGGGAACGCCGGGGAGCTGTTTTTT. As protein: CSAGTSGNAGELFF.

This clone is judged medium-sized. This rearrangement joins TRBV7-9 to TRBJ2-6, with a weak D call TRBD2 (5 bases). From germline, CDR1 is SEHNR and CDR2 FQNEAQ (reference sequence). Trimming took 3 bases from V and 0 from J, leaving 18 bases between them. The CDR3 runs 19 residues. The CDR3 protein is CASSLPPGLGVSGANVLTF. The CDR3 DNA is TGTGCCAGCAGCTTGCCCCCGGGGTTGGGCGTCTCTGGGGCCAACGTCCTGACTTTC.

This clone came up many times. The rearrangement uses TRBV7-9 and TRBJ2-7; 9 bases align to TRBD2. The junction had 0 bases not matched to a gene; V was cut back by 2 bases and J by 7 bases. The CDR3 runs to 12 residues. The germline V gene encodes CDR1 SEHNR and CDR2 FQNEAQ (reference sequence). The CDR3 DNA reads as TGTGCCAGCAGCTTACTAGCGGGAGAGCAGTACTTC. This codes for CASSLLAGEQYF.

This clone is medium-sized by share. As the CDR3 is not closed by the conserved phenylalanine or tryptophan, this likely results from a read error. No DNA is shown, since the ends of the CDR3 on it are uncertain; the CDR3 is the one TCRdb lists. The gene calls are TRBV6-1 and TRBJ1-2; the table's TRBD1 call for D was not verified on the DNA. Including both end residues, the CDR3 is 13 amino acids long. Germline V CDR1 and CDR2: MNHNS, SASEGT. The CDR3 spells CASRKEFDRDPMI.

This clone has a count of ten or more. Distinct nucleotide sequences in the sample also encode this CDR3. V usage is TRBV6-1 and J usage is TRBJ2-1, with D possibly TRBD2 on 5 matching bases. This CDR3 comprises 13 residues. Germline assignment: CDR1 MNHNS and CDR2 SASEGT. Trimming took off 6 bases at V and 0 bases at J, with 6 bases between the two ends. DNA for the CDR3: TGTGCCAGCAGCCGGGACTCCTACAATGAGCAGTTCTTC. It translates to CASSRDSYNEQFF.

This clone occurred a few times. The chain recombines TRBV6-5 with TRBJ2-3, with TRBD2 as a possible D gene (6 bases). Germline loops: CDR1 MNHEY, CDR2 SVGAGI. The CDR3 is made up of 15 amino acids. The V gene lost 3 bases and the J gene lost 8 bases, with 18 bases spanning the gap. The CDR3, as DNA: TGTGCCAGCAGTTATGGGGACTGTCCCTGCGGTACGCAGTATTTT. Translated, it gives CASSYGDCPCGTQYF.

The chain uses TRBV25-1 and TRBJ2-1, with 8 bases fitting TRBD1. J lost 3 bases, V lost 6 bases, and 19 bases had no gene match. In germline, CDR1 is MGHDK, CDR2 SYGVNS. CDR3 length: 19 amino acids. This chain's CDR3 is CASRDPLASGTGYYNEQFF. For the CDR3, the DNA is TGTGCCAGCAGAGACCCCCTAGCTTCCGGGACAGGTTACTACAATGAGCAGTTCTTC.